This entry lists 13 T cell receptor beta chains sequenced from one sample in a study of PD-1 blockade in classical Hodgkin lymphoma. Every patient was affected by relapse after autologous stem cell transplantation, while exposure to brentuximab vedotin was not uniform. Measured with immunoSEQ multiplex PCR; TCRdb has only the in-frame clones, and not every one. The table records about 110,000 clones, about 89% of them present only once. Specimen: peripheral blood mononuclear cells (PBMCs), collected before the second cycle of nivolumab. These receptors were taken from a human donor with classical Hodgkin lymphoma.

The chain combines TRBV11-2 with TRBJ2-1; 15 nucleotides match TRBD2. There are 16 residues in the CDR3. Germline V gene lookup returns CDR1 SGHAT and CDR2 FQNNGV. Losses at the gene ends were 5 bases for V and 9 bases for J; bases not matched to a gene: 8. The CDR3 DNA is TGTGCCAGCAGCCTCGGGACTAGCGGGAGGATACCTGAGCAGTTCTTC. Translation gives CASSLGTSGRIPEQFF.

J is TRBJ2-5 and V is TRBV11-2; D tentatively reads TRBD1 or TRBD2 (5 bases each). CDR1 SGHAT and CDR2 FQNNGV come from the germline V gene. V lost 5 bases and J lost 11, with 21 bases in between. The CDR3 loop spans 14 amino acids. CDR3: CASSEGWQEVRQYF. In DNA, the CDR3 is TGTGCCAGCAGCGAGGGGTGGCAGGAGGTCAGACAGTACTTC.

The J gene is TRBJ2-3, the V gene TRBV11-3; D perhaps matches TRBD2 (6 bases). CDR1 and CDR2 (germline): SGHNT, YENEEA. Between the trimmed V and J ends, which lost 1 base and 5 bases, there was a span of 10 bases. The CDR3 sequence is 14 residues long. The CDR3 coding sequence is TGTGCCAGCAGCTTAGGGGGGGATCTAGATACGCAGTATTTT. It codes for CASSLGGDLDTQYF.

The chain links TRBV7-8 to TRBJ2-7; 7 bases agree with TRBD1. This CDR3 contains 14 residues. The germline gives CDR1 SGHVS, CDR2 FQNEAQ. V lost 4 bases to trimming and J lost 4 bases; unmatched junction nucleotides: 7. CDR3 sequence: CASSSRQGRYEQYF. CDR3 bases: TGTGCCAGCAGCTCCCGACAGGGAAGATACGAGCAGTACTTC.

The chain is built from TRBV30 and TRBJ1-2; unclear D gene. The V gene's germline CDR1 is GTSNPN and CDR2 SVGIG (reference sequence). Between the trimmed V and J ends, which lost 2 bases and 2 bases, there was a span of 6 bases. CDR3 length: 12 residues. CDR3 protein: CAWSFKNYGYTF. DNA for the CDR3: TGTGCCTGGAGTTTTAAAAACTATGGCTACACCTTC.

The chain employs TRBV6-6 and TRBJ1-1; D gene uncertain. The germline gives CDR1 MNHNY, CDR2 SVGAGI (reference sequence). The CDR3 has 12 amino acids. V was trimmed by 8 bases and J by 4 bases, leaving 11 bases between them. Written as DNA, the CDR3 is TGTGCCAGCTCGGGCAGGCTCACTGAAGCTTTCTTT. Protein: CASSGRLTEAFF.

V and J are TRBV18 and TRBJ1-2; D possibly corresponds to TRBD1 (5 bases). Germline loops: CDR1 KGHSH, CDR2 LQKENI. Deletions cut 6 bases from V and 4 bases from J, with 15 bases between. This CDR3 spans 14 amino acids. This CDR3 is CASSPRDGGYGYTF. The CDR3 region has the DNA TGTGCCAGCTCCCCCCGGGACGGCGGCTATGGCTACACCTTC.

The rearrangement links TRBV6-5 to TRBJ2-3, with a tentative D call TRBD2 (5 bases). This CDR3 contains 14 residues. Germline V gene lookup returns CDR1 MNHEY and CDR2 SVGAGI. Trimming stripped 2 bases from V and 4 bases from J, with 10 bases between. Here the CDR3 DNA reads TGTGCCAGCAGTTACGACTATATCGCAGATACGCAGTATTTT. This codes for CASSYDYIADTQYF.

The V gene is TRBV5-6, the J gene TRBJ1-2, with TRBD1 matching over 11 bases. This CDR3 spans 16 amino acids. Trimming took 2 bases from V and 5 from J; bases not matched to a gene: 8. Germline CDR1 reads SGHDT; CDR2 reads YYEEEE. The CDR3 region has the DNA TGTGCCAGCAGCTTACCCGGACAGGGGGCATTATATGGCTACACCTTC. It yields the protein CASSLPGQGALYGYTF.

The genes are TRBV14 and TRBJ1-1; 9 positions match TRBD1. This CDR3 is 17 amino acids long. V shed 4 bases, J shed 1 base, and the junction held 10 bases outside the gene matches. CDR1 is SGHDN and CDR2 is FVKESK in the germline V gene. CDR3 sequence reads: CASSPSTGGRGNTEAFF. In DNA form, the CDR3 reads TGTGCCAGCAGCCCTAGCACAGGGGGCCGGGGGAACACTGAAGCTTTCTTT.

This clone was found a few times. The genes are TRBV7-2 and TRBJ1-3; 7 bases align to TRBD1. Germline loops: CDR1 SGHTA, CDR2 FQGNSA. The CDR3 is 13 residues long. The J segment lost 8 bases and the V segment lost 5 bases, leaving 6 bases of the junction unmatched. The CDR3 region is CASSTDRADTIYF. CDR3 DNA: TGTGCCAGCAGCACCGACAGGGCGGACACCATATATTTT.

The chain joins TRBV6-5 to TRBJ2-3; 9 bases agree with TRBD2. The CDR3 is made up of 15 amino acids. After removal of 4 bases from V and 1 base from J, the junction contained 3 bases not matched to a gene. The germline V gene has CDR1 MNHEY and CDR2 SVGAGI. CDR3 DNA sequence: TGTGCCAGCAGTTTGTGGACTAGCGGCACAGATACGCAGTATTTT. Amino acid sequence: CASSLWTSGTDTQYF.

The chain couples TRBV6-1 to TRBJ1-2; TRBD1 might be the D (5 bases). Germline V gene sequence: CDR1 MNHNS, CDR2 SASEGT. Deletions cut 1 base from V and 4 bases from J, with 22 bases between. The length of the CDR3 is 18 residues. As DNA, the CDR3 is TGTGCCAGCAGTGAAGAAGTGTGGACATCATGGCAAATCTATGGCTACACCTTC. Translating gives CASSEEVWTSWQIYGYTF.